This TCR beta chain was recorded in a study of T cells in Graves' hyperthyroidism and ophthalmopathy. Uncontrolled infections, other autoimmune diseases, pregnancy or lactation led to exclusion of patients. TCR beta CDR3 region amplification was performed from RNA transcripts. The HTBI primer set drove a first-round RT-PCR of the TCR CDR3. TCRdb reprocessed the multiplex PCR reads via MiXCR and lists one record per CDR3 protein. The sample has 610,000 or so distinct CDR3 sequences; about half are singletons. A note on this clonotype: What it binds is not known.

The germline V gene encodes CDR1 LNHNV and CDR2 YYDKDF (reference sequence). This CDR3 has 14 amino acids. J gave up 5 bases and V 4 bases, and 5 bases lay outside the gene matches. Overall study findings and caveats: Researchers found most expanded thyroid clonotypes above 0.001 in blood as well.

The sequence was obtained from a woman younger than 30 with Graves' hyperthyroidism. V and J are TRBV15 and TRBJ1-2; TRBD1 agrees at 9 bases. Sequencing was done on a sample of peripheral blood or thyroid tissue (not recorded which). The CDR3 coding sequence is TGTGCCACCAGCATCGGGACAGGGAATTATGGCTACACCTTC. It translates to CATSIGTGNYGYTF.